This entry lists 27 T cell receptor beta chains sequenced from one sample in a study of T cells in Graves' hyperthyroidism and ophthalmopathy. The source material, RNA transcripts, was used to amplify TCR beta CDR3 regions. HTBI primers were used for first-round RT-PCR of the TCR CDR3. One entry per CDR3 protein results from TCRdb running MiXCR on the multiplex PCR reads. The repertoire consists of hundreds of thousands of distinct CDR3 sequences, with around 15% occurring once and the leading ten covering more than 8.5%. The sequencing input was blood. These TCRs come from a woman aged 18-35 years with Graves' hyperthyroidism.

A note on this clonotype: One end of the junction fails to match germline, which may point to a read error. This chain joins TRBV27 and TRBJ1-4, with D uncertain. The CDR3 runs 14 residues. Germline values: CDR1 MNHEY, CDR2 SMNVEV (reference sequence). The DNA for the CDR3 is TGTGCCAGCAGTTCTATTGGGATAAATGAAAAACCGTTTTTT. Translated, it gives CASSSIGINEKPFF.

This clonotype was picked up a small number of times. This chain links TRBV20-1 with TRBJ2-3; D is possibly TRBD2 (6 bases). This CDR3 region has 15 residues. The germline V gene encodes CDR1 DFQATT and CDR2 SNEGSKA (reference sequence). V shed 1 base and J shed 4 bases, with 15 bases lying between them. CDR3: CSARVSPAGPDTQYF. The CDR3 DNA reads as TGCAGTGCTAGAGTTAGCCCGGCGGGACCAGATACGCAGTATTTT.

This clonotype came up many times. V and J are TRBV16 and TRBJ2-2; no clear D. CDR1 and CDR2 from the germline V gene are KGHSY and FQNENV. This CDR3 comprises 17 residues. V lost 4 bases and J lost 5, with 20 bases in between. The CDR3 coding sequence is TGTGCCAGCAGCCCAGAGAGGATAAGGGCATGGACCGGGGAGCTGTTTTTT. This encodes CASSPERIRAWTGELFF.

This clonotype was counted ten times or more. This sequence joins TRBV20-1 and TRBJ2-1, with 14 bases matching TRBD2. With 3 bases clipped from V and 11 bases from J, the junction kept 12 bases outside the gene matches. CDR3 size: 16 residues. Germline CDR1 and CDR2: DFQATT and SNEGSKA (reference sequence). The DNA for the CDR3 is TGCAGTGCTAGCCTACCGGGACTAGCGGGAGTCTATAAGCAGTTCTTC. Its protein product is CSASLPGLAGVYKQFF.

This clonotype was picked up many times. This chain connects TRBV20-1 to TRBJ2-7; D remains unclear. The CDR3 runs 13 residues. Trimming took 0 bases from V and 4 from J, leaving 10 bases between them. CDR1 is DFQATT, CDR2 SNEGSKA, per germline (reference sequence). The CDR3 bases are TGCAGTGCTAGAGACGACTTGACTTACGAGCAGTACTTC. It translates to CSARDDLTYEQYF.

Ten or more counts support this clonotype. The V call is TRBV20-1, the J call TRBJ2-1; 9 bases align to TRBD2. The J segment lost 0 bases and the V segment lost 3 bases, leaving 12 bases of the junction unmatched. This CDR3 comprises 18 residues. The germline gives CDR1 DFQATT, CDR2 SNEGSKA (reference sequence). The CDR3 spells CSASFPAGGLSSYNEQFF. For the CDR3, the DNA is TGCAGTGCTAGTTTCCCAGCGGGAGGCCTAAGCTCCTACAATGAGCAGTTCTTC.

J is TRBJ1-6 and V is TRBV18; D might be TRBD1 (6 bases). The germline V gene encodes CDR1 KGHSH and CDR2 LQKENI. This CDR3 spans 18 amino acids. V was pared by 3 bases and J by 7 bases, with 22 bases between. Here the CDR3 reads CASSPALHRAKDNSPLHF. The CDR3 nucleotides are TGTGCCAGCTCACCGGCATTACACAGGGCGAAAGACAATTCACCCCTCCACTTT.

The chain has TRBV19 and TRBJ2-1; D is unresolved. Germline V gene lookup returns CDR1 LNHDA and CDR2 SQIVND (reference sequence). The germline V and J ends were trimmed by 7 bases and 0 bases, with 13 bases remaining between them. The length of the CDR3 is 15 residues. The CDR3 nucleotides are TGTGCCAGTAAGCCTCAGGCAAGCTCCTACAATGAGCAGTTCTTC. This encodes CASKPQASSYNEQFF.

The sample holds many counts of this clonotype. The genes are TRBV7-2 and TRBJ2-4; TRBD1 aligns across 9 bases. Per germline, CDR1 SGHTA and CDR2 FQGNSA. This CDR3 spans 13 amino acids. The V and J ends lost 4 bases and 7 bases, in that order; junction bases with no gene match: 2. The DNA of the CDR3 is TGTGCCAGCAGCTGGGACAGGGCCAACATTCAGTACTTC. Translation gives CASSWDRANIQYF.

Concerning this clonotype itself: The CDR3 ends on some other residue instead of the conserved phenylalanine or tryptophan, so this is likely a read error. J is TRBJ1-2 and V is TRBV6-2 or TRBV6-3, with 8 bases aligning to TRBD1. Germline V gene data show CDR1 as MNHEY and CDR2 as SVGEGT. The CDR3 is 13 amino acids. V shed 5 bases, J shed 3 bases, and the junction held 2 bases outside the gene matches. The CDR3 DNA is TGTGCCAGCAGTCTGACAGGGGACTATGGCTACACCCTC. The encoded protein is CASSLTGDYGYTL.

Ten or more counts support this clonotype. This sequence joins TRBV7-2 and TRBJ2-6, with 9 bases identical to TRBD2. This CDR3 region has 17 residues. The trim removed 5 bases at V and 0 bases at J, leaving 5 bases unmatched. The germline V gene has CDR1 SGHTA and CDR2 FQGNSA. This CDR3 is CASSTRLAVSGANVLTF. The CDR3 region has the DNA TGTGCCAGCAGCACTCGACTAGCGGTCTCTGGGGCCAACGTCCTGACTTTC.

This clonotype was observed at least ten times. The V and J genes are TRBV6-1 and TRBJ1-1; 8 bases are a match to TRBD1. V lost 5 bases to trimming and J lost 0 bases; unmatched junction nucleotides: 5. The CDR3 extends over 15 amino acids. The germline CDR1 and CDR2 sequences are MNHNS and SASEGT. The CDR3 region is CASSPDRGLNTEAFF. CDR3 nucleotide sequence: TGTGCCAGCAGTCCTGACAGGGGACTGAACACTGAAGCTTTCTTT.

In this sample, this clonotype turned up a few times. This chain joins TRBV6-2 or TRBV6-3 and TRBJ1-1, with D unclear. The CDR3 is 14 residues long. The V and J ends lost 3 bases and 0 bases respectively, with 8 bases between them. Per germline, CDR1 MNHEY and CDR2 SVGEGT. In nucleotides, the CDR3 is TGTGCCAGCAGTTATACCCAAATGAACACTGAAGCTTTCTTT. It is translated as CASSYTQMNTEAFF.

The table lists this clonotype with a few counts. The genes are TRBV5-6 and TRBJ2-1; either TRBD1 or TRBD2 may fit D (5 bases each). Germline V lookup: CDR1 SGHDT, CDR2 YYEEEE. This CDR3 has 14 residues. Trimming removed 2 bases from V and 6 bases from J, with 12 bases in between. The CDR3 bases are TGTGCCAGCAGCTTCGGGGCAGGGTCCAATGAGCAGTTCTTC. It yields the protein CASSFGAGSNEQFF. Full variable domain (rest looked up from reference TRBV5-6 and TRBJ2-1): DAGVTQSPTHLIKTRGQQVTLRCSPKSGHDTVSWYQQALGQGPQFIFQYYEEEERQRGNFPDRFSGHQFPNYSSELNVNALLLGDSALYLCASSFGAGSNEQFFGPGTRLTVL.

Many counts were recorded for this clonotype. CDR3 in amino acids: CASVLAGGFYNEQFF. CDR3 nucleotides: TGTGCCAGCGTACTAGCGGGAGGATTCTACAATGAGCAGTTCTTC. The rearrangement joins TRBV6-2 or TRBV6-3 to TRBJ2-1, with 12 bases fitting TRBD2. The CDR3 covers 15 residues. The ends lost 8 bases at V and 3 bases at J; junction bases unmatched: 5. Per the germline V gene, CDR1 is MNHEY and CDR2 is SVGEGT.

This clonotype occurred many times. The chain has TRBV7-9 and TRBJ2-7; D gene ambiguous. Looked up from germline, CDR1 is SEHNR and CDR2 is FQNEAQ (reference sequence). CDR3 length equals 11 residues. Between the trimmed V and J ends, which lost 5 bases and 4 bases, there was a span of 6 bases. The CDR3, as DNA: TGTGCCAGCAGCATAACTTACGAGCAGTACTTC. Translated: CASSITYEQYF.

This clonotype was picked up many times. The germline gene is not matched at one end of the junction; a read error may be the cause. The rearrangement links TRBV3-1 to TRBJ2-1, with D perhaps given as TRBD1 or TRBD2 (5 bases each). In germline, CDR1 is LGHDT, CDR2 YNNKEL (reference sequence). This CDR3 is built from 16 residues. The CDR3, as DNA: TGTGCCAGTAGCCAAGACCGGGACCCCAGGGAAAATGAGCAGTTCTTC. It is translated as CASSQDRDPRENEQFF.

CDR3 nucleotide sequence: TGTGCCAGCAGTCCCGGGAACAGGGACTTACAAGAGACCCAGTACTTC. Translation gives CASSPGNRDLQETQYF. The gene calls are TRBV7-9 and TRBJ2-5; D is possibly TRBD1 or TRBD2 (6 bases each). Germline CDR1 and CDR2: SEHNR and FQNEAQ (reference sequence). The V gene lost 6 bases and the J gene lost 2 bases, with 19 bases spanning the gap. CDR3 length equals 16 residues.

This clonotype has a handful of counts. J is TRBJ2-3 and V is TRBV2; 7 bases are shared with TRBD2. The CDR3 spans 14 residues. The V and J ends lost 7 bases and 6 bases, in that order; junction bases with no gene match: 10. Germline V CDR1 and CDR2: SNHLY, FYNNEI. The CDR3 spells CASKLARAADTQYF. The CDR3 bases are TGTGCCAGCAAACTAGCGAGAGCGGCGGATACGCAGTATTTT.

This clonotype has a count of ten or more. The chain employs TRBV20-1 and TRBJ2-3; no firm D call. The CDR3 length is 12 residues. Germline assignment: CDR1 DFQATT and CDR2 SNEGSKA (reference sequence). Trimming pared 6 bases from V and 5 bases from J, leaving 12 bases between. The CDR3 loop reads CSALSLGDTQYF. In DNA, the CDR3 is TGCAGTGCCCTTAGCCTGGGAGATACGCAGTATTTT.

This clonotype came up many times. The chain carries TRBV11-2 and TRBJ2-3; no clear D gene. CDR1 is SGHAT, CDR2 FQNNGV, per germline. V was trimmed by 5 bases and J by 2 bases, leaving 5 bases between them. There are 12 residues in the CDR3. Written as DNA, the CDR3 is TGTGCCAGCAGCAAAAACACAGATACGCAGTATTTT. Encoded protein: CASSKNTDTQYF.

This clonotype has only a few counts. The chain recombines TRBV4-2 with TRBJ2-5; TRBD2 matches 8 bases. Losses at the gene ends were 6 bases for V and 2 bases for J; bases not matched to a gene: 5. The CDR3 sequence is 14 residues long. Germline V gene sequence: CDR1 LGHNA, CDR2 YNFKEQ. For the CDR3, the DNA is TGTGCCAGCAGGGGTAGCGGGACTCAAGAGACCCAGTACTTC. Protein sequence: CASRGSGTQETQYF.

This clonotype was seen a few times. The chain joins TRBV19 to TRBJ2-7; no reliable D call. V lost 3 bases to trimming and J lost 4 bases, with 10 bases between them. Per the germline V gene, CDR1 is LNHDA and CDR2 is SQIVND (reference sequence). This CDR3 spans 13 amino acids. The CDR3 spells CASSIGHAYEQYF. The CDR3 region has the DNA TGTGCCAGTAGTATCGGGCACGCATACGAGCAGTACTTC. The entire variable domain, with the rest obtained from reference TRBV19 and TRBJ2-7, is as follows: DGGITQSPKYLFRKEGQNVTLSCEQNLNHDAMYWYRQDPGQGLRLIYYSQIVNDFQKGDIAEGYSVSREKKESFPLTVTSAQKNPTAFYLCASSIGHAYEQYFGPGTRLTVT.

This clonotype was detected a few times. The J gene is TRBJ2-3, the V gene TRBV5-6; weak D call: TRBD1 (7 bases). This CDR3 region has 17 residues. Germline V gives CDR1 SGHDT, CDR2 YYEEEE. V lost 3 bases, J lost 6 bases, and 23 bases lay in between. As DNA, the CDR3 is TGTGCCAGCAGCTCGGACGGCGGGATTAGGGGGCGGGATACGCAGTATTTT. Translation gives CASSSDGGIRGRDTQYF.

This clonotype was seen repeatedly, ten times or more. The chain combines TRBV7-9 with TRBJ2-7; D remains unclear. The CDR3 spans 17 residues. The V end lost 1 base, the J end lost 4 bases, and 20 bases lay between the germline ends. From germline, CDR1 is SEHNR and CDR2 FQNEAQ (reference sequence). CDR3 sequence reads: CASSLVQGSPWIYEQYF. In DNA, the CDR3 is TGTGCCAGCAGCTTAGTCCAAGGGTCGCCTTGGATATACGAGCAGTACTTC.

This clonotype has at least ten counts. The rearrangement uses TRBV30 and TRBJ1-2; D is perhaps TRBD1 (5 bases). The CDR3 loop spans 13 amino acids. Germline assignment: CDR1 GTSNPN and CDR2 SVGIG (reference sequence). Trimming pared 2 bases from V and 0 bases from J, leaving 7 bases between. The CDR3 spells CAWSLGANYGYTF. For the CDR3, the DNA is TGTGCCTGGAGTCTGGGGGCTAACTATGGCTACACCTTC.

This clonotype was seen ten or more times. The chain couples TRBV12-3 or TRBV12-4 to TRBJ1-2; D ambiguous. This CDR3 has 15 amino acids. V was shortened by 4 bases and J by 1 base, with 13 bases between the two germline ends. The CDR3 coding sequence is TGTGCCAGCAGTTCCGGACGGACGGATAACTATGGCTACACCTTC. It yields the protein CASSSGRTDNYGYTF.